The clone carrying this T cell receptor (beta chain) was observed at least ten times. Its target is not known. Diagnoses were established using clinical symptoms, serum thyroxine and TRAb, thyroid ultrasound and orbital computed tomography. This CDR3 has 14 residues. The ends lost 2 bases at V and 4 bases at J; junction bases unmatched: 2. From germline, CDR1 is SEHNR and CDR2 FQNEAQ (reference sequence). The data belong to a study of T cells in Graves' hyperthyroidism and ophthalmopathy. RNA transcripts yielded amplified TCR beta CDR3 regions. HTBI primers were employed in a first-round RT-PCR of the TCR CDR3. A single record per CDR3 protein comes from TCRdb applying MiXCR to the multiplex PCR reads. The sample has roughly 93,000 distinct CDR3 sequences, roughly 40% seen once; the top ten hold roughly 10%. Overall study findings and caveats: Researchers found most expanded thyroid clonotypes above 0.001 in blood as well. Model output signaled ophthalmopathy a median around 5.9 months ahead of onset. In the analysis, a 13 V-J model separated ophthalmopathy from stable hyperthyroidism.

Sequenced sample: peripheral blood or thyroid tissue (not recorded which). The J gene is TRBJ2-7, the V gene TRBV7-9; 10 bases match TRBD2. The source of this sequence is a woman in her twenties or thirties with Graves' hyperthyroidism. The CDR3 sequence: CASSLLAGEYEQYF. The CDR3 DNA sequence: TGTGCCAGCAGCTTACTAGCGGGAGAGTACGAGCAGTACTTC.